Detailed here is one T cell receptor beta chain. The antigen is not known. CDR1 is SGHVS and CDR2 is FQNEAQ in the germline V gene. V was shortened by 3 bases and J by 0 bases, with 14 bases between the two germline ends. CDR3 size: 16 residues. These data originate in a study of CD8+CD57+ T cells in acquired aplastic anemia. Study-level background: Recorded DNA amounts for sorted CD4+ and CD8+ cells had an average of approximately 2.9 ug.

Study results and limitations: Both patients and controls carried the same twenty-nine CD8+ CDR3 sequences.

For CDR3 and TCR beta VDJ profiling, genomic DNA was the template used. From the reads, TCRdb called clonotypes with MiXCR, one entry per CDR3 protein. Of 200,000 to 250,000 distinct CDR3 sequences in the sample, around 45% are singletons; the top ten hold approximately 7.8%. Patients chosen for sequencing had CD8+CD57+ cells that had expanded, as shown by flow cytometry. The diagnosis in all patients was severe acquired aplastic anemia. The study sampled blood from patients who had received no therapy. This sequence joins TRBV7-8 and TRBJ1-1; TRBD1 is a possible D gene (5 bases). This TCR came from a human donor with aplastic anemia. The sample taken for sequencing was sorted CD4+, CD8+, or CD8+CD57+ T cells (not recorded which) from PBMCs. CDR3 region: CASSFFAGNLNTEAFF. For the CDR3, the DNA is TGTGCCAGCAGCTTTTTTGCAGGGAACTTGAACACTGAAGCTTTCTTT.